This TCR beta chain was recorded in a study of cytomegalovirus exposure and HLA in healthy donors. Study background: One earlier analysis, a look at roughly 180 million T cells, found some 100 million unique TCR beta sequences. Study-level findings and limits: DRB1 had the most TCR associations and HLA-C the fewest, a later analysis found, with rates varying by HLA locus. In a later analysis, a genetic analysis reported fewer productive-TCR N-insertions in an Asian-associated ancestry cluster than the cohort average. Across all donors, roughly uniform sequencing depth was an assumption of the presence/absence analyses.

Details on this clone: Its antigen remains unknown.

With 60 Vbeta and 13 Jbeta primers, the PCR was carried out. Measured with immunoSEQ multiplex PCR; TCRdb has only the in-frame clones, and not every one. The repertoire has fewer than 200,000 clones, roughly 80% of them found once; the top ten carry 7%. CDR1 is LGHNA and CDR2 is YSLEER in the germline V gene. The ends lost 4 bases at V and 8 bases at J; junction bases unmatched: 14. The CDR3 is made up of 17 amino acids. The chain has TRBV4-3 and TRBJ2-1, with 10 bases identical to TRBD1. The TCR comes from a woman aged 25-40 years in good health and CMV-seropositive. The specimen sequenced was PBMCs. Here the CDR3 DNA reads TGCGCCAGCAGCCCCGGGACAGGGGAAGAGGGGGGCGATGAGCAGTTCTTC. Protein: CASSPGTGEEGGDEQFF.